This section outlines one TCR beta chain sequence together with its context. Antigen: not known. The CDR3 loop spans 18 amino acids. V lost 4 bases and J 0 bases, leaving 17 bases between the germline ends. Germline V gene data show CDR1 as SGHRS and CDR2 as YFSETQ. For every donor, a draw yielded around 10 milliliters of peripheral blood. This sample was taken from a study of blood T cells in healthy people across ages. Study-wide results and limits: Per million T cells, TCR beta diversity dropped roughly linearly as age increased.

Using a J-beta primer mix together with a sample-barcoded 5' primer, a second PCR was run for 7 to 11 cycles. All samples gave at least 2.5 million CDR3-containing paired-end reads. TCRdb re-analysed the 5' RACE reads in MiXCR, keeping a single row per CDR3 protein. The table records 2 million or so distinct CDR3 sequences, about 50% of them present only once. The receptor was isolated from a middle-aged woman in good health. Sequencing was carried out using blood. The genes are TRBV5-1 and TRBJ2-6, with D perhaps matching TRBD1 or TRBD2 (5 bases each). The CDR3 DNA reads TGCGCCAGCAGCCCCAACCTGGGACGACTCTCTGGGGCCAACGTCCTGACTTTC. This gives the protein CASSPNLGRLSGANVLTF.